The present T cell receptor (beta chain) was sequenced within a study of T cells in narcolepsy. Points from the study as a whole: Autoreactive clonotypes reportedly recurred in blood of same and different patients, not controls.

Method: immunoSEQ multiplex PCR; TCRdb's copy keeps in-frame clones and lacks some. Seen here are about 27,000 clones, 75% to 85% observed once, and the top ten hold 3% to 4%. CDR1 is MNHEY, CDR2 SVGAGI, per germline. V dropped 8 bases and J dropped 0 bases, with 11 bases sitting between them. The length of the CDR3 is 15 residues. As for this clone: Its antigen is undetermined.

Sequenced sample: CD45RA- memory CD4+ T cells from PBMCs. The sequence was collected from a human donor with narcolepsy. The V gene is TRBV6-5, the J gene TRBJ1-6; D perhaps matches TRBD1 (5 bases). DNA of the CDR3: TGTGCCAGCGGACCTACAGGCTCCTATAATTCACCCCTCCACTTT. As protein: CASGPTGSYNSPLHF.